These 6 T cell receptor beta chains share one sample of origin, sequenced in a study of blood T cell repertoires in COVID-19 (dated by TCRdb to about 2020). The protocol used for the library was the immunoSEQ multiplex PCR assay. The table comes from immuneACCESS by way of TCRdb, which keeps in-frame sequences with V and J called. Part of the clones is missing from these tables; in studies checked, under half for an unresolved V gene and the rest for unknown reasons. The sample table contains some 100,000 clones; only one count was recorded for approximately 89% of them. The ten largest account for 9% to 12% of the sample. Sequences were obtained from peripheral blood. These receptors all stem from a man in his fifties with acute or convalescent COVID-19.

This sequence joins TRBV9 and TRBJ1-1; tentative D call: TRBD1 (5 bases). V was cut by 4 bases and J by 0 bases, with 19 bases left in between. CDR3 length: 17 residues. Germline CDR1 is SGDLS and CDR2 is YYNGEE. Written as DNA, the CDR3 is TGTGCCAGCAGCCCTATTAGGGCGGCGGGGGTGAACACTGAAGCTTTCTTT. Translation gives CASSPIRAAGVNTEAFF.

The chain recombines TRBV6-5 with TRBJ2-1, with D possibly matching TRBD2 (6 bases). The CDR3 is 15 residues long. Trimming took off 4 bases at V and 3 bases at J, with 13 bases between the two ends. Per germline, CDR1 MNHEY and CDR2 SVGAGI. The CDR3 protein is CASSSGTRNYNEQFF. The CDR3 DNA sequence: TGTGCCAGCAGTTCCGGGACTCGAAACTACAATGAGCAGTTCTTC.

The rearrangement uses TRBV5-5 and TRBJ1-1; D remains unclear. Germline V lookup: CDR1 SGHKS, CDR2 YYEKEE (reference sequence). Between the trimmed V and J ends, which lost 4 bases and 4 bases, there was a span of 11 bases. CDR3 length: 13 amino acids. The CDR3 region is CASSPPSSTEAFF. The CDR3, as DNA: TGTGCCAGCAGCCCACCGAGCTCCACTGAAGCTTTCTTT.

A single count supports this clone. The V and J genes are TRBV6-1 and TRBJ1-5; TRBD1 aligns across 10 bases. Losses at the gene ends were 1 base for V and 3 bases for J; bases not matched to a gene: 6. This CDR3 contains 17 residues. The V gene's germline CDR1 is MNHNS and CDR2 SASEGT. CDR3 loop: CASSEGLGTGDNQPQHF. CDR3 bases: TGTGCCAGCAGTGAAGGTTTAGGGACAGGGGACAATCAGCCCCAGCATTTT.

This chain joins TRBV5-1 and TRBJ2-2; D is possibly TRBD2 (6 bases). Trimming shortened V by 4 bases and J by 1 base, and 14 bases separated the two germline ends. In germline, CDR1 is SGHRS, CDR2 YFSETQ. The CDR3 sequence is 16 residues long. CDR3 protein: CASSLSTRGNTGELFF. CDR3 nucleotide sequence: TGCGCCAGCAGCCTCTCGACTAGAGGGAACACCGGGGAGCTGTTTTTT.

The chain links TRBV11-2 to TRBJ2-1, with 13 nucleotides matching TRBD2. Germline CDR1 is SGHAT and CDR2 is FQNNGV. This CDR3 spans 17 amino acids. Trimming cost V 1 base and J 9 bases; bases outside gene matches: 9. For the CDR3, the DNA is TGTGCCAGCAGCTTAGCTCGACTAGCGGGAGGTCCGGCTGAGCAGTTCTTC. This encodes CASSLARLAGGPAEQFF.